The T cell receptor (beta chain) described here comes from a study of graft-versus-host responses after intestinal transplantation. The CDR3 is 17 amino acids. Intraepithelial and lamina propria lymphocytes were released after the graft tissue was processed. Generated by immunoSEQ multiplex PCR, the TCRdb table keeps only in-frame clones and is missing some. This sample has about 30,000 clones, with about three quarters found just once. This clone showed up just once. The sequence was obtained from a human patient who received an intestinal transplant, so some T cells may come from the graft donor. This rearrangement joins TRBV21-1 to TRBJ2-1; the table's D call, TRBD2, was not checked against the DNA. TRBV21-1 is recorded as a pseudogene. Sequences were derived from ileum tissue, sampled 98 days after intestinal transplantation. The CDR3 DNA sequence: TGTGCCAGCAGCAAAAGGGGCGGGACTAGCGGCTACAATGAGCAGTTCTTC. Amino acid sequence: CASSKRGGTSGYNEQFF.